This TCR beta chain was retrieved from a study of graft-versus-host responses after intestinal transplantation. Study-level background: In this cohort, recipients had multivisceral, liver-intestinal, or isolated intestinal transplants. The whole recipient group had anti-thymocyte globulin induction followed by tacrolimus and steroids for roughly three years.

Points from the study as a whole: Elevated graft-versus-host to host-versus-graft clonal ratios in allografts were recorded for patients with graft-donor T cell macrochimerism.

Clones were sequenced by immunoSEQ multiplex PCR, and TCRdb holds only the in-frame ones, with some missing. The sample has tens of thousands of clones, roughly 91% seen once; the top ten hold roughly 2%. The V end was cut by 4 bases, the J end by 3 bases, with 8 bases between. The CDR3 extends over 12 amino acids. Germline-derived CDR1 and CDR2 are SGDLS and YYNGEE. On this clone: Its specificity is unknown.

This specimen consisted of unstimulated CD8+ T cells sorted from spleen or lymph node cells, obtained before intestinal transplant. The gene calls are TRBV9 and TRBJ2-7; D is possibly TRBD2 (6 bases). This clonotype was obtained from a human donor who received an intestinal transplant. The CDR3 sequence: CASSPGGYEQYF. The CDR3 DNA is TGTGCCAGCAGCCCCGGGGGCTACGAGCAGTACTTC.